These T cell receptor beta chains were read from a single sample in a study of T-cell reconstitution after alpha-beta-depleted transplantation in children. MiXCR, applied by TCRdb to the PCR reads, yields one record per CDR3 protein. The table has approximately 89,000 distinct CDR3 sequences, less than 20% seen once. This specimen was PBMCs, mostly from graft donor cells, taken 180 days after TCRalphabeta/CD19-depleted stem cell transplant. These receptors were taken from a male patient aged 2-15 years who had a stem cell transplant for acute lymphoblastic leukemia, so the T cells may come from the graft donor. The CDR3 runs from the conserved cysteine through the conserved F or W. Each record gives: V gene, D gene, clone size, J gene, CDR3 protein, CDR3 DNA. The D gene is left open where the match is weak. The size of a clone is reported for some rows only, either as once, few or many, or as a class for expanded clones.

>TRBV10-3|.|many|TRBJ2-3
CAISEPRTDTQYF
TGTGCCATCAGTGAACCCCGCACAGATACGCAGTATTTT
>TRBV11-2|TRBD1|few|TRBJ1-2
CASSFRDRYDPGYTF
TGTGCCAGCAGCTTCCGGGACAGATATGATCCTGGCTACACCTTC
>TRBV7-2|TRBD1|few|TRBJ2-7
CASSMGQAVGEQYF
TGTGCCAGCAGCATGGGACAGGCGGTGGGGGAGCAGTACTTC
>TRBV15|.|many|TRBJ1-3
CATSRARGTGNTIYF
TGTGCCACCAGCAGGGCCCGGGGCACTGGAAACACCATATATTTT
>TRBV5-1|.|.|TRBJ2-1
CASSLAGRSSYNEQFF
TGCGCCAGCAGCTTGGCTGGCAGGAGCTCCTACAATGAGCAGTTCTTC
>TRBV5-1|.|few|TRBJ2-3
CASSLRSGTTDTQYF
TGCGCCAGCAGCTTGCGTTCCGGCACGACAGATACGCAGTATTTT
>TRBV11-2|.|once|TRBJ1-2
CASSDAPVGDYGYTF
TGTGCCAGCAGCGACGCACCAGTGGGGGACTATGGCTACACCTTC
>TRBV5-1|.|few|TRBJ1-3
CASSLGRSLSGNTIYF
TGCGCCAGCAGCTTGGGCAGAAGCCTCTCTGGAAACACCATATATTTT
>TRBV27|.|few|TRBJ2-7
CASSPRVFDPDAIYEQYF
TGTGCCAGCAGTCCCAGGGTTTTCGACCCCGATGCCATCTACGAGCAGTACTTC
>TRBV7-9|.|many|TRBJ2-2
CASSFVPSGERELFF
TGTGCCAGCAGCTTCGTACCCAGTGGTGAGAGGGAGCTGTTTTTT
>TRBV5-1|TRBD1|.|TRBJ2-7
CASSSTGETYEQYF
TGCGCCAGCAGCTCCACAGGGGAAACCTACGAGCAGTACTTC
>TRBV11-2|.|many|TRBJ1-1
CASSLQVDTEAFF
TGTGCCAGCAGCTTACAGGTGGACACTGAAGCTTTCTTT
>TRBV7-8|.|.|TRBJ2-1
CASIVGPVNEQFF
TGTGCCAGCATCGTCGGCCCCGTTAATGAGCAGTTCTTC
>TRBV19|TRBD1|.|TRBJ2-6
CASSLLGTGISGANVLTF
TGTGCCAGTAGTCTTCTCGGGACAGGGATCTCTGGGGCCAACGTCCTGACTTTC
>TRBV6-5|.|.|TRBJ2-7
CASSYHLARSNYEQYF
TGTGCCAGCAGTTACCATTTGGCCAGATCCAACTACGAGCAGTACTTC
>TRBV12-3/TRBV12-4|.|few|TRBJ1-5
CASSFLGDSPPQHF
TGTGCCAGCAGTTTCTTAGGGGACTCGCCGCCCCAGCATTTT
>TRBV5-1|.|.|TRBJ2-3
CASSLGPLWGDTQYF
TGCGCCAGCAGCTTGGGCCCTCTCTGGGGAGATACGCAGTATTTT
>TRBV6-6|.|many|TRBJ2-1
CASSSLNEQFF
TGTGCCAGCAGTTCGCTCAATGAGCAGTTCTTC
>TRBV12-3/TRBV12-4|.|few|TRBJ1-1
CASSPRAFF
TGTGCCAGCAGCCCTCGAGCTTTCTTT
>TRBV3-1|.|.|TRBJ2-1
CASSQDLGDTRYNEQFF
TGTGCCAGCAGCCAAGATCTCGGGGACACACGATACAATGAGCAGTTCTTC
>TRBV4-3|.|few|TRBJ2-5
CASSQDRVSETQYF
TGCGCCAGCAGCCAAGACAGGGTGTCAGAGACCCAGTACTTC
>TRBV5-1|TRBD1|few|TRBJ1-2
CASSWPGQGDYGYTF
TGCGCCAGCAGCTGGCCGGGACAGGGTGACTATGGCTACACCTTC
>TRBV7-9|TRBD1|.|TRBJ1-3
CASSSDRAGNTIYF
TGTGCCAGCAGCTCCGACAGGGCCGGAAACACCATATATTTT
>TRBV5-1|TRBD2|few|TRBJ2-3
CASSLVAGPTDTQYF
TGCGCCAGCAGCTTGGTAGCGGGCCCCACAGATACGCAGTATTTT
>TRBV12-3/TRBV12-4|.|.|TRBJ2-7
CASSPPALGGYEQYF
TGTGCCAGCAGCCCCCCTGCCCTAGGGGGCTACGAGCAGTACTTC
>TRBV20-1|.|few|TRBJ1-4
CSARTGANEKLFF
TGCAGTGCTAGGACGGGTGCTAATGAAAAACTGTTTTTT
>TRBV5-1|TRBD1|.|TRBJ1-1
CASSSGQGVAGTEAFF
TGCGCCAGCAGCTCGGGACAGGGAGTGGCCGGCACTGAAGCTTTCTTT
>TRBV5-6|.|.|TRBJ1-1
CASSGWGVGTEAFF
TGTGCCAGCAGCGGGTGGGGGGTCGGCACTGAAGCTTTCTTT
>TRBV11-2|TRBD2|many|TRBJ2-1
CASSETSGLYNEQFF
TGTGCCAGCAGCGAAACTAGCGGGCTCTACAATGAGCAGTTCTTC
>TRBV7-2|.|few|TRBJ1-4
CASSLMPTNEKLFF
TGTGCCAGCAGCTTAATGCCAACTAATGAAAAACTGTTTTTT
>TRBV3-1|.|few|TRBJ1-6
CASSQDQLMDSPLHF
TGTGCCAGCAGCCAAGATCAGCTGATGGATTCACCCCTCCACTTT
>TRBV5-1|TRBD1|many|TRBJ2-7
CASSLDWDSSYEQYF
TGCGCCAGCAGCTTGGATTGGGACAGTTCCTACGAGCAGTACTTC
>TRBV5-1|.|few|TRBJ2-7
CASSLGSTDDEQYF
TGCGCCAGCAGCTTGGGAAGCACAGACGACGAGCAGTACTTC
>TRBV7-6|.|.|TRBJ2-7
CASLQTGGEQYF
TGTGCCAGCCTCCAAACAGGAGGCGAGCAGTACTTC
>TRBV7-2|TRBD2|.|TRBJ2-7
CASSSSGGLSYEQYF
TGTGCCAGCAGCTCTAGCGGGGGGCTCTCCTACGAGCAGTACTTC
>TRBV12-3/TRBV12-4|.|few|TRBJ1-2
CASSLRRGMGYTF
TGTGCCAGCAGTTTAAGGAGGGGTATGGGCTACACCTTC
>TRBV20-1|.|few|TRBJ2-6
CSAIRATGANVLTF
TGCAGTGCTATCAGGGCTACCGGGGCCAACGTCCTGACTTTC
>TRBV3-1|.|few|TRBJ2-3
CASSQLVEPTDTQYF
TGTGCCAGCAGCCAGCTCGTCGAACCCACAGATACGCAGTATTTT
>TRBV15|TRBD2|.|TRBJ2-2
CATSTREGRLNWTGELFF
TGTGCCACCAGCACGAGGGAGGGCAGACTTAACTGGACCGGGGAGCTGTTTTTT
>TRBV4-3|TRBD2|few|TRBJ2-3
CASSQRLAGGPRDTQYF
TGCGCCAGCAGCCAACGACTAGCGGGGGGGCCCAGGGATACGCAGTATTTT